The rows below give T cell receptor beta chains drawn from one sample of a study of shared clonotypes between healthy human individuals. TCRdb's table, derived via immunoSEQ multiplex PCR, lists solely in-frame clones and lacks some. The table lists nearly 1,000,000 clones, 60% to 85% of them singletons. The specimen was memory CD4+ T cells sorted from blood. These receptors originate from a young man in good health. The CDR3 runs from the conserved cysteine through the conserved F or W. A D gene is named only where the DNA matches it firmly. A clone size is listed for some rows: how often the clone was seen (once, few, many), or a class if it is expanded.

v_call: TRBV21-1
clone_size: once
j_call: TRBJ2-7
d_call: NA
cdr3_nt: TGTGCCAGCAGCAAAGTAGAAGGGGACGAGGTCCTTTTGTACGAGCAGTACTTC
cdr3_aa: CASSKVEGDEVLLYEQYF

v_call: TRBV7-9
clone_size: NA
j_call: TRBJ1-3
d_call: NA
cdr3_nt: TGTGCCAGCAGCTTAGGAATAGGGTCGGCAGGAAACACCATATATTTT
cdr3_aa: CASSLGIGSAGNTIYF

v_call: TRBV18
clone_size: few
j_call: TRBJ1-5
d_call: NA
cdr3_nt: TGTGCCAGCTCACCATCGGGAATCTATCAGCCCCAGCATTTT
cdr3_aa: CASSPSGIYQPQHF

v_call: TRBV4-3
clone_size: NA
j_call: TRBJ2-7
d_call: NA
cdr3_nt: TGCGCCAGCAGCCAAGGGAAGGGCCCCTCCGGCGAGCAGTACTTC
cdr3_aa: CASSQGKGPSGEQYF

v_call: TRBV19
clone_size: NA
j_call: TRBJ2-3
d_call: NA
cdr3_nt: TGTGCCAGTAGTGGTCCCACAGATACGCAGTATTTT
cdr3_aa: CASSGPTDTQYF

v_call: TRBV7-7
clone_size: NA
j_call: TRBJ2-3
d_call: TRBD2
cdr3_nt: TGTGCTAGCAGCCCGAGACTAGCGGGAGCAGATACGCAGTATTTT
cdr3_aa: CASSPRLAGADTQYF

v_call: TRBV6-6
clone_size: many
j_call: TRBJ1-6
d_call: NA
cdr3_nt: TGTGCCAGCAGTTACGGTGAACGGCTTAATTCACCCCTCCACTTT
cdr3_aa: CASSYGERLNSPLHF

v_call: TRBV5-6
clone_size: once
j_call: TRBJ1-2
d_call: TRBD1
cdr3_nt: TGTGCCAGCAGCTTGGGACAGGGAGTATATGGCTACACCTTC
cdr3_aa: CASSLGQGVYGYTF

v_call: TRBV6-1
clone_size: NA
j_call: TRBJ2-1
d_call: NA
cdr3_nt: TGTGCCAGCATTGAAGACCGAAGCTCCTACAATGAGCAGTTCTTC
cdr3_aa: CASIEDRSSYNEQFF

v_call: TRBV28
clone_size: NA
j_call: TRBJ2-7
d_call: NA
cdr3_nt: TGTGCCAGCAGTCCACTTGGCTACGAGCAGTACTTC
cdr3_aa: CASSPLGYEQYF

v_call: TRBV2
clone_size: NA
j_call: TRBJ1-6
d_call: NA
cdr3_nt: TGTGCCAGCAGCCCGGATTATAATTCACCCCTCCACTTT
cdr3_aa: CASSPDYNSPLHF

v_call: TRBV18
clone_size: NA
j_call: TRBJ2-2
d_call: NA
cdr3_nt: TGTGCCAGCTCACAAACACGCGAGGGCACCGGGGAGCTGTTTTTT
cdr3_aa: CASSQTREGTGELFF

v_call: TRBV7-2
clone_size: NA
j_call: TRBJ2-5
d_call: NA
cdr3_nt: TGTGCCAGCAGCTTGTCAACGGGTATCGCTCGGTACTTC
cdr3_aa: CASSLSTGIARYF

v_call: TRBV15
clone_size: NA
j_call: TRBJ2-7
d_call: NA
cdr3_nt: TGTGCCACCAGCAGAGACCGGACATTGAACTACGAGCAGTACTTC
cdr3_aa: CATSRDRTLNYEQYF

v_call: TRBV6-5
clone_size: NA
j_call: TRBJ1-5
d_call: NA
cdr3_nt: TGTGCCAGCAGTTACTCGGGGGGGAATCAGCCCCAGCATTTT
cdr3_aa: CASSYSGGNQPQHF

v_call: TRBV11-2
clone_size: NA
j_call: TRBJ2-1
d_call: NA
cdr3_nt: TGTGCCAGCAGCTTAGAGTTTGGGTACAATGAGCAGTTCTTC
cdr3_aa: CASSLEFGYNEQFF

v_call: TRBV6-6
clone_size: NA
j_call: TRBJ2-3
d_call: NA
cdr3_nt: TGTGCCAGCTCTTTAGCCCTGCCGACAGATACGCAGTATTTT
cdr3_aa: CASSLALPTDTQYF

v_call: TRBV2
clone_size: NA
j_call: TRBJ2-7
d_call: NA
cdr3_nt: TGTGCCAGCAAGGGTCTGAGCGAGCAGTACTTC
cdr3_aa: CASKGLSEQYF

v_call: TRBV5-6
clone_size: once
j_call: TRBJ1-5
d_call: TRBD1
cdr3_nt: TGTGCCAGCAGCTCGGACAGGGGGCTAGGCAATCAGCCCCAGCATTTT
cdr3_aa: CASSSDRGLGNQPQHF

v_call: TRBV6-5
clone_size: NA
j_call: TRBJ1-3
d_call: NA
cdr3_nt: TGTGCCAGTCGGACAGCCTCTGGAAACACCATATATTTT
cdr3_aa: CASRTASGNTIYF

v_call: TRBV5-1
clone_size: NA
j_call: TRBJ2-3
d_call: TRBD1
cdr3_nt: TGCGCCAGCAGTGGGACAGGGGGCTTTAGCACAGATACGCAGTATTTT
cdr3_aa: CASSGTGGFSTDTQYF

v_call: TRBV6-4
clone_size: NA
j_call: TRBJ2-5
d_call: TRBD1
cdr3_nt: TGTGCCAGCAGCCGCGACAGGGGCGAGACCCAGTACTTC
cdr3_aa: CASSRDRGETQYF